The 18 T cell receptor beta chains below come from one sample, sequenced in a study of response to subunit inactivated influenza vaccine. MiXCR was run by TCRdb on the RT-PCR reads, yielding one entry per CDR3 protein. Of more than 400,000 distinct CDR3 sequences listed, more than 7% were seen once; the top ten hold roughly 13%. This specimen was PBMCs from blood, taken approximately 25 months after vaccination. The source of these receptors is a man in his fifties or sixties who received an inactivated influenza vaccine.

This clonotype was counted at least ten times. The V call is TRBV20-1, the J call TRBJ2-7; TRBD1 might be the D (6 bases). The CDR3 runs to 13 residues. Germline-derived CDR1 and CDR2 are DFQATT and SNEGSKA (reference sequence). The V end lost 0 bases, the J end lost 2 bases, and 8 bases lay between the germline ends. The CDR3 bases are TGCAGTGCTAGAGAACACAGGGCCTACGAGCAGTACTTC. Its translation: CSAREHRAYEQYF.

This clonotype was seen many times. The chain recombines TRBV4-2 with TRBJ2-1; 7 nucleotides match TRBD1. V dropped 3 bases and J dropped 1; count of bases not matched to a gene: 9. CDR1 is LGHNA, CDR2 YNFKEQ, per germline. The CDR3 loop spans 17 amino acids. The CDR3, as DNA: TGTGCCAGCAGCCAGGTCAGGCAGGGGGTTTCCTACAATGAGCAGTTCTTC. Translated, it gives CASSQVRQGVSYNEQFF.

The sample holds a few counts of this clonotype. This chain connects TRBV7-9 to TRBJ2-1, with 10 positions matching TRBD1. V lost 4 bases, J lost 8 bases, and 11 bases stayed unmatched. CDR1 is SEHNR and CDR2 is FQNEAQ in the germline V gene (reference sequence). This CDR3 has 16 residues. The CDR3 reads CASSSRDRGPQDEQFF. The CDR3 DNA reads as TGTGCCAGCAGCTCCAGAGACAGGGGGCCCCAGGATGAGCAGTTCTTC. Together with reference TRBV7-9 and TRBJ2-1, the CDR3 gives the full variable domain: DTGVSQNPRHKITKRGQNVTFRCDPISEHNRLYWYRQTLGQGPEFLTYFQNEAQLEKSRLLSDRFSAERPKGSFSTLEIQRTEQGDSAMYLCASSSRDRGPQDEQFFGPGTRLTVL.

This clonotype came up many times. J is TRBJ2-1 and V is TRBV20-1; 8 positions match TRBD1. With 4 bases clipped from V and 6 bases from J, the junction kept 5 bases outside the gene matches. The V gene's germline CDR1 is DFQATT and CDR2 SNEGSKA (reference sequence). The CDR3 length is 13 residues. CDR3 sequence: CSATWTGTNEQFF. The CDR3 nucleotides are TGCAGTGCTACTTGGACAGGGACCAATGAGCAGTTCTTC.

This clonotype was detected only a few times. The chain has TRBV20-1 and TRBJ2-7; 9 bases fit TRBD2. The germline V gene has CDR1 DFQATT and CDR2 SNEGSKA (reference sequence). V lost 5 bases to trimming and J lost 6 bases; unmatched junction nucleotides: 11. There are 14 residues in the CDR3. CDR3 loop: CSAGSAGGGSEQYF. DNA for the CDR3: TGCAGTGCTGGGTCCGCGGGAGGGGGCAGCGAGCAGTACTTC.

This clonotype was counted many times. CDR3 in DNA: TGCAGCGTTGGACAGGGTAACAATCAGCCCCAGCATTTT. Translation gives CSVGQGNNQPQHF. The rearrangement links TRBV29-1 to TRBJ1-5, with TRBD1 matching 7 bases. The V gene's germline CDR1 is SQVTM and CDR2 ANQGSEA. CDR3 length equals 13 residues. V lost 4 bases and J lost 3; bases outside the gene matches: 3.

The chain has TRBV6-2 or TRBV6-3 and TRBJ1-2, with D maybe TRBD1 (5 bases). V was pared by 6 bases and J by 4 bases, with 15 bases between. The CDR3 length is 14 residues. CDR1 and CDR2 from the germline V gene are MNHEY and SVGEGT. DNA of the CDR3: TGTGCCAGCAGACCCAGTGTCGGGGGCTATGGCTACACCTTC. Its protein product is CASRPSVGGYGYTF.

This clonotype was counted at least ten times. The rearrangement uses TRBV5-1 and TRBJ2-3, with TRBD2 matching 7 bases. V shed 2 bases and J 1 base; nucleotides not matched to a gene: 4. This CDR3 has 15 amino acids. In germline, CDR1 is SGHRS, CDR2 YFSETQ. The CDR3 DNA reads as TGCGCCAGCAGCTTAGCGGGACCACGCACAGATACGCAGTATTTT. It encodes CASSLAGPRTDTQYF.

This sequence joins TRBV20-1 and TRBJ2-3, with 7 bases lining up with TRBD2. In germline, CDR1 is DFQATT, CDR2 SNEGSKA (reference sequence). The CDR3 covers 15 residues. V was clipped by 0 bases and J by 0 bases; unmatched bases: 3. The CDR3 nucleotides are TGCAGTGCTAGAGATTGGCGGGAGAGCACAGATACGCAGTATTTT. It yields the protein CSARDWRESTDTQYF.

The sample holds many counts of this clonotype. The genes are TRBV12-3 or TRBV12-4 and TRBJ2-1; no definite D call. CDR3 length: 15 residues. V was shortened by 6 bases and J by 4 bases, with 16 bases between the two germline ends. CDR3 sequence (DNA): TGTGCCAGCAGCCCGGTCATTGACGGGTACAATGAGCAGTTCTTC. It is translated as CASSPVIDGYNEQFF.

This clonotype was picked up many times. The chain uses TRBV12-3 or TRBV12-4 and TRBJ2-7; D gene unclear. Between the trimmed V and J ends, which lost 5 bases and 6 bases, there was a span of 17 bases. The length of the CDR3 is 14 residues. The CDR3 here is CASSPLAEMGEQYF. CDR3 bases: TGTGCCAGCAGTCCTCTCGCGGAGATGGGCGAGCAGTACTTC.

Many counts were recorded for this clonotype. V usage is TRBV7-9 and J usage is TRBJ1-2; D is undetermined. Germline V gives CDR1 SEHNR, CDR2 FQNEAQ (reference sequence). With 6 bases removed from V and 4 bases from J, the gap between germline ends came to 9 bases. The CDR3 covers 12 residues. CDR3 amino acids: CASSPGFYGYTF. The CDR3 DNA is TGTGCCAGCAGTCCCGGATTCTATGGCTACACCTTC.

This clonotype has just a few counts. Here the CDR3 DNA reads TGTGCCAGCAGTGAAGGGGACAGGGCAAGCGGCTACACCTTC. Translating it yields CASSEGDRASGYTF. V and J are TRBV6-1 and TRBJ1-2, with 9 bases fitting TRBD1. Germline V gives CDR1 MNHNS, CDR2 SASEGT. The V segment lost 1 base and the J segment 8 bases; nucleotides outside the gene matches: 5. The CDR3 extends over 14 amino acids.

This clonotype was recorded at least ten times. The chain employs TRBV5-5 and TRBJ1-3; D unclear. Trimming took 0 bases from V and 4 from J, leaving 14 bases between them. The CDR3 runs to 16 residues. CDR1 and CDR2 from the germline V gene are SGHKS and YYEKEE (reference sequence). The CDR3 nucleotides read TGTGCCAGCAGCTTGGGACTGTTATCGGACGGAAACACCATATATTTT. Protein: CASSLGLLSDGNTIYF.

The gene calls are TRBV28 and TRBJ2-6, with 7 bases identical to TRBD2. Looked up from germline, CDR1 is MDHEN and CDR2 is SYDVKM. The CDR3 has 14 residues. J gave up 0 bases and V 8 bases, and 1 base lay outside the gene matches. The CDR3 DNA reads TGTGCCAGCGGGGGGGGCTCTGGGGCCAACGTCCTGACTTTC. Translation gives CASGGGSGANVLTF.

The gene calls are TRBV20-1 and TRBJ2-7; D tentatively reads TRBD1 or TRBD2 (6 bases each). Trimming shortened V by 1 base and J by 7 bases, and 11 bases separated the two germline ends. This CDR3 contains 12 residues. Germline-derived CDR1 and CDR2 are DFQATT and SNEGSKA (reference sequence). CDR3 DNA sequence: TGCAGTGCTAGAGGGGGGGCGGGGGAGCAGTACTTC. This codes for CSARGGAGEQYF.

This clonotype was seen at least ten times. The gene calls are TRBV12-3 or TRBV12-4 and TRBJ1-6; TRBD1 aligns across 7 bases. This CDR3 spans 17 amino acids. V was pared by 3 bases and J by 6 bases, with 11 bases of the junction left unmatched. CDR3 in amino acids: CASSLARGHRRNSPLHF. The CDR3 DNA sequence: TGTGCCAGCAGTTTGGCGAGGGGGCATCGTCGTAATTCACCCCTCCACTTT.

In this sample, this clonotype turned up many times. V usage is TRBV5-1 and J usage is TRBJ1-5, with 9 bases matching TRBD1. The CDR3 runs 14 residues. CDR1 SGHRS and CDR2 YFSETQ come from the germline V gene. Trimming removed 4 bases from V and 6 bases from J; junction bases left unmatched: 5. CDR3 region: CASSPKTGGQPQHF. In DNA, the CDR3 is TGCGCCAGCAGCCCTAAGACAGGGGGTCAGCCCCAGCATTTT.